This T cell receptor beta chain was retrieved from a study of T cell clonality in common variable immunodeficiency. Whole-study results and caveats: In common variable immunodeficiency, TCR beta chains reportedly carried fewer deletions and N-nucleotide insertions. TCRbeta clonality was increased in CVID versus healthy controls. CVID subjects shared fewer TCRbeta clones than healthy controls did.

This clone was observed at least ten times. Its antigen is unidentified. The DNA ends 3 residues before the CDR3 does, and the rest of the CDR3 is filled in from the germline J gene. The CDR3 sequence is 17 residues long. Germline CDR1 is SGHRS and CDR2 is YFSETQ. The V segment lost 4 bases and the J segment 2 bases; nucleotides outside the gene matches: 7. All CVID subjects were on immunoglobulin replacement for at least one year. Profiling relied on immunoSEQ multiplex PCR, and the TCRdb table lists in-frame clones only, not all of them. The sample gives more than 35,000 clones, none seen only once, and the top ten clones hold about 6.3%.

The gene calls are TRBV5-1 and TRBJ2-1, with 12 bases aligning to TRBD2. Sequenced sample: peripheral blood mononuclear cells. The clonotype originates from a human donor with common variable immunodeficiency. The DNA read from the CDR3 is TGCGCCAGCAGCACTCCTCGGACTAGCGGGGCCTACAATGAG. Residues: CASSTPRTSGAYNE. The whole CDR3 sequence reads CASSTPRTSGAYNEQFF.